This TCR beta chain was found in a study of blood T cell repertoires in acute mononucleosis (dated by TCRdb to the early 2020s). About the study as a whole: Convalescent samples were collected 5 to 8 months after the acute presentation, representing the memory response. The mean blood EBV load was 3.5 to 4 log10 genome copies per million B cells in acute infection and about 2.5 at convalescence.

This clone came up a few times. This likely stems from a read error, as it lies one base from a far larger clone. The sample carries other DNA sequences with the same CDR3. This specimen's time point label, interpreted: convalescence about 6 months (5-8 months) after acute presentation (visit 7). CD8 T cell responses to two immunodominant EBV epitopes, BRLF1 109 (YVL-BR) and BMLF1 280 (GLC-BM), were tracked in the study over primary infection. Primary EBV infection was indicated by a positive serum heterophile antibody test and EBV viral capsid antigen-specific IgM. Total CD8 T cells were first enriched from PBMCs by magnetic positive selection (MACS). Live CD3+ CD8+ tetramer+ cells were sorted on a FACSAria III to over 85% purity. A PE-conjugated tetramer loaded with the BMLF1 280-288 peptide was used for cell sorting. After tetramer sorting, TCR repertoires of EBV epitope-specific CD8 T cells were deep-sequenced directly ex vivo at acute infection and at convalescence. The donors were a few individuals between roughly 18 and 29 years old who had clinical acute infectious mononucleosis and laboratory evidence of primary EBV infection. Heparinized peripheral blood was collected once when donors presented clinically with mononucleosis symptoms and a second time roughly 6 months afterward. PBMCs were isolated by Ficoll-Paque density gradient centrifugation.

For TCR profiling, total RNA from at least 9,000 sorted tetramer+ CD8 T cells was reverse transcribed into cDNA. PCR with primers that anneal to V and J regions amplified CDR3 regions and added unique molecular identifiers to track templates. TCRalpha and TCRbeta chains were profiled using the immunoSEQ platform, including its sequencing and error-correction standards. Per the source publication's procedure: Clonal copy numbers were corrected for sequencing and PCR errors, and CDR3s were defined per IMGT conventions. Analysis was limited to productive rearrangements and used immunoSEQ Analyzer versions 2.0 and 3.0, and gene-pairing frequencies were further processed in Microsoft Excel. Circos plots were used to visualize V-J pairings, and MEME together with a custom motifSearch program was used to find CDR3 motifs. The probability of generation of TCR sequences was calculated using the OLGA algorithm. A clonotype seen at both visits was called persistent, a clonotype seen only at the acute visit was called nonpersistent, and a clonotype seen only at convalescence was called de novo. A public TCR was defined as an amino acid clonotype used by more than one donor. TCRdb's version of the immuneACCESS table is confined to in-frame rearrangements and falls short of the full clone set. An unresolved V gene accounts for under half of the shortfall where checked; the remainder is of unknown origin. The V and J calls and clone size come from that table; D and trimming were worked out from the DNA. In all, the sample holds fewer than 1,000 clones, and 32% of those were seen once. Approximately 56% of the sample is held by the ten biggest clonotypes.

The germline V gene (reference sequence) gives CDR1 as SSHAT and CDR2 as FNYEAQ. From cysteine to phenylalanine, the CDR3 is 14 amino acids long. CDR3 DNA is the only sequence kept; it has 42 bases, read in frame from the first base. Results the study describes overall, beyond this receptor: Persistence into convalescence was observed for only about 8.4% of unique acute clonotypes, yet most of the response was made up by these persisting clonotypes, and the remaining acute clonotypes were seemingly replaced by new diverse de novo clonotypes. With just a few donors in the cohort, the group averages were based on very few individuals. Low acute-to-convalescent clonotype overlap might partly reflect sampling error, because only a fraction of each donor's blood was analyzed. Both chains appeared to be involved in GLC-BM selection, with public TCRbeta motifs on BV14-BJ2 and BV20-BJ1 together with a TCRalpha motif on AV5-AJ31.

The sample in question was EBV GLC epitope tetramer+ CD8+ T cells sorted from PBMCs, obtained during convalescence from infectious mononucleosis. The intended sense of this specimen's cell subset or site label: CD8 T cells binding tetramer with EBV BMLF1 280-288 peptide (GLC-BM). Rearrangement joined TRBV7-7 to TRBJ2-5; TRBD1 might be the D gene, on 5 matching bases. This clonotype was obtained from a man between 18 and 35 years old with infectious mononucleosis caused by EBV. Here the CDR3 is given as CASRSDKYQETQYF. The bases are TGTGCTAGCAGGTCGGACAAGTACCAAGAGACCCAGTACTTC.